The 25 T cell receptor beta chains below come from one sample, sequenced in a study of T cells in localized non-small cell lung cancer. The data were produced by immunoSEQ multiplex PCR, yet TCRdb's version contains in-frame clones alone and is incomplete. The data contain 30,000 to 45,000 clones, more than 90% of them seen just once; the ten biggest clones take up roughly 7.4%. Sequencing was performed on peripheral blood, taken before any cancer treatment. Receptors were obtained from a female donor of 60 years or more with stage I lung adenocarcinoma.

This chain joins TRBV28 and TRBJ2-7; 11 positions agree with TRBD1. This CDR3 contains 12 residues. Looked up from germline, CDR1 is MDHEN and CDR2 is SYDVKM. For the CDR3, the DNA is TGTGCCAGCAGCGGTGGGATCGGGACAGGGGGTGTC. It yields the protein CASSGGIGTGGV.

The chain uses TRBV5-1 and TRBJ1-6; TRBD1 agrees at 8 bases. The CDR3 runs 14 residues. V trimming: 6 bases; J trimming: 4 bases; junction bases outside the gene matches: 3. In germline, CDR1 is SGHRS, CDR2 YFSETQ. The CDR3 sequence: CASTTGDYNSPLHF. The CDR3 nucleotides read TGCGCCAGCACGACAGGGGATTATAATTCACCCCTCCACTTT.

The chain joins TRBV5-1 to TRBJ1-4; D is unresolved. Looked up from germline, CDR1 is SGHRS and CDR2 is YFSETQ. The CDR3 consists of 15 residues. With 4 bases removed from V and 0 bases from J, the gap between germline ends came to 10 bases. Written as DNA, the CDR3 is TGCGCCAGCAGCCCAACCCTTTCAACTAATGAAAAACTGTTTTTT. This gives the protein CASSPTLSTNEKLFF.

The V and J genes are TRBV18 and TRBJ2-1, with D possibly being TRBD2 (6 bases). CDR3 length: 15 residues. Germline CDR1 is KGHSH and CDR2 is LQKENI. The germline V and J ends were trimmed by 6 bases and 4 bases, with 16 bases remaining between them. In DNA, the CDR3 is TGTGCCAGCTCCCCGCGACAGCGGGTGTACAATGAGCAGTTCTTC. Translated, it gives CASSPRQRVYNEQFF. Combining the CDR3 with reference TRBV18 and TRBJ2-1 gives the whole variable domain NAGVMQNPRHLVRRRGQEARLRCSPMKGHSHVYWYRQLPEEGLKFMVYLQKENIIDESGMPKERFSAEFPKEGPSILRIQQVVRGDSAAYFCASSPRQRVYNEQFFGPGTRLTVL.

The genes are TRBV6-5 and TRBJ2-6; D unresolved. The germline gives CDR1 MNHEY, CDR2 SVGAGI. The CDR3 is made up of 15 amino acids. V shed 6 bases and J shed 4 bases, with 13 bases lying between them. DNA for the CDR3: TGTGCCAGCAGCGTAAGGGTAGCCGGGGCCAACGTCCTGACTTTC. Translating it yields CASSVRVAGANVLTF.

The chain joins TRBV15 to TRBJ2-1; the D gene could be TRBD1 or TRBD2 (5 bases each). This CDR3 region has 16 residues. Germline assignment: CDR1 LNHNV and CDR2 YYDKDF (reference sequence). V was clipped by 0 bases and J by 8 bases, with 17 bases between them. Here the CDR3 reads CATSRDRDPSVHEQFF. The DNA of the CDR3 is TGTGCCACCAGCAGAGATCGGGACCCCTCGGTGCATGAGCAGTTCTTC.

The genes are TRBV29-1 and TRBJ2-3; no clear D gene. The V gene's germline CDR1 is SQVTM and CDR2 ANQGSEA. The CDR3 runs 13 residues. Deletions cut 2 bases from V and 1 base from J, with 7 bases between. CDR3 loop: CSVEPSRTDTQYF. CDR3 nucleotides: TGCAGCGTTGAACCCTCCCGCACAGATACGCAGTATTTT.

The chain combines TRBV5-1 with TRBJ2-1, with TRBD2 matching over 15 bases. Germline V CDR1 and CDR2: SGHRS, YFSETQ. Trimming removed 4 bases from V and 7 bases from J; junction bases left unmatched: 3. This CDR3 has 15 amino acids. The CDR3 loop is CASSRTSGGANEQFF. CDR3 DNA sequence: TGCGCCAGCAGCCGGACTAGCGGGGGGGCAAATGAGCAGTTCTTC.

This clone was counted a few times. The genes are TRBV11-2 and TRBJ1-1; 8 bases align to TRBD1. Per the germline V gene, CDR1 is SGHAT and CDR2 is FQNNGV. Trimming took 0 bases from V and 8 from J; bases not matched to a gene: 8. The length of the CDR3 is 15 residues. The CDR3 spells CASSLDNRGRGEAFF. In DNA, the CDR3 is TGTGCCAGCAGCTTAGATAACAGGGGGAGAGGCGAAGCTTTCTTT.

This rearrangement joins TRBV7-2 to TRBJ1-3; D is uncertain. Germline assignment: CDR1 SGHTA and CDR2 FQGNSA. CDR3 length equals 15 residues. V was clipped by 1 base and J by 1 base, with 8 bases between them. Here the CDR3 DNA reads TGTGCCAGCAGCTTAGTGGGGTCTTCTGGAAACACCATATATTTT. Its protein product is CASSLVGSSGNTIYF.

As DNA, the CDR3 is TGTGCCAGCAGCTTTACAGGGATGGGGAATGGCTACACCTTC. It specifies CASSFTGMGNGYTF. V is TRBV11-2 and J is TRBJ1-2, with a weak D call TRBD1 (6 bases). Germline V gives CDR1 SGHAT, CDR2 FQNNGV. V was trimmed by 3 bases and J by 6 bases, leaving 14 bases between them. The CDR3 consists of 14 residues.

The chain's CDR3 is CASGLIAGTEGSYEQYF. The CDR3 DNA sequence: TGTGCTAGTGGTTTGATCGCCGGGACCGAAGGTTCCTACGAGCAGTACTTC. The chain carries TRBV12-5 and TRBJ2-5, with D perhaps given as TRBD1 or TRBD2 (5 bases each). The J call may be wrong; the DNA end is better matched by TRBJ2-7. Per the germline V gene, CDR1 is LGHNT and CDR2 is FRNRAP. The CDR3 loop spans 17 amino acids.

CDR3 sequence reads: CASNIDRGINTEAFF. In DNA form, the CDR3 reads TGTGCCAGCAACATTGACAGGGGAATTAACACTGAAGCTTTCTTT. V and J are TRBV6-5 and TRBJ1-1, with 8 positions matching TRBD1. Per germline, CDR1 MNHEY and CDR2 SVGAGI. Germline trimming cut 7 bases from V and 2 bases from J; bases unmatched to any gene: 9. The CDR3 has 15 amino acids.

The chain is built from TRBV7-9 and TRBJ1-3; the D is unclear. Germline CDR1 is SEHNR and CDR2 is FQNEAQ (reference sequence). This CDR3 spans 16 amino acids. V was cut by 1 base and J by 4 bases, with 14 bases left in between. CDR3 in amino acids: CASSLGFRVSGNTIYF. The CDR3 nucleotides are TGTGCCAGCAGCTTAGGTTTTAGGGTCTCGGGAAACACCATATATTTT.

V usage is TRBV19 and J usage is TRBJ1-3, with unresolved D. The CDR3 has 14 amino acids. Trimming removed 7 bases at V and 0 bases at J, with 10 bases between. From germline, CDR1 is LNHDA and CDR2 SQIVND (reference sequence). For the CDR3, the DNA is TGTGCCAGTACCCCGATCATCTCTGGAAACACCATATATTTT. The encoded protein is CASTPIISGNTIYF. Variable domain in full (rest from reference TRBV19 and TRBJ1-3): DGGITQSPKYLFRKEGQNVTLSCEQNLNHDAMYWYRQDPGQGLRLIYYSQIVNDFQKGDIAEGYSVSREKKESFPLTVTSAQKNPTAFYLCASTPIISGNTIYFGEGSWLTVV.

The V gene is TRBV5-6, the J gene TRBJ1-6; D may be TRBD1 (5 bases). V dropped 0 bases and J dropped 8 bases, with 6 bases sitting between them. This CDR3 comprises 13 residues. Germline-derived CDR1 and CDR2 are SGHDT and YYEEEE. CDR3 in amino acids: CASSLGQYSPLHF. DNA of the CDR3: TGTGCCAGCAGCTTGGGACAGTATTCACCCCTCCACTTT.

The chain uses TRBV28 and TRBJ1-2; D not certain. Looked up from germline, CDR1 is MDHEN and CDR2 is SYDVKM. The germline V and J ends were trimmed by 6 bases and 8 bases, with 22 bases remaining between them. The CDR3 loop spans 15 amino acids. The CDR3 spells CASSPTLVTLGGYTF. The CDR3 nucleotides are TGTGCCAGCAGCCCTACCCTTGTAACTTTAGGAGGCTACACCTTC.

This clone was found once. CDR3 sequence (DNA): TGCGCCAGCAGCCAAGATGTAAACATTCAGTACTTC. Amino acids: CASSQDVNIQYF. The gene calls are TRBV4-1 and TRBJ2-4, with D unclear. This CDR3 has 12 residues. Germline V lookup: CDR1 MGHRA, CDR2 YSYEKL. V lost 0 bases, J lost 6 bases, and 3 bases lay in between.

The chain carries TRBV7-2 and TRBJ1-3; weak D call: TRBD1 (5 bases). Germline V gene lookup returns CDR1 SGHTA and CDR2 FQGNSA. Trimming took off 4 bases at V and 3 bases at J, with 16 bases between the two ends. CDR3 length: 16 residues. The CDR3 here is CASSSKLRDGGNTIYF. CDR3 sequence (DNA): TGTGCCAGCAGCTCCAAACTTCGGGACGGTGGAAACACCATATATTTT.

This chain connects TRBV6-6 to TRBJ2-5; D perhaps matches TRBD1 (6 bases). Germline V lookup: CDR1 MNHNY, CDR2 SVGAGI (reference sequence). The ends were cut back, 0 bases at V and 5 bases at J, with 16 bases in the middle. The CDR3 is 16 residues long. The CDR3 DNA follows: TGTGCCAGCAGTTACTCGGGTGGGGGCTCGGGGGAGACCCAGTACTTC. Residues: CASSYSGGGSGETQYF.

This rearrangement joins TRBV27 to TRBJ1-2; the match to TRBD1 covers 7 bases. From germline, CDR1 is MNHEY and CDR2 SMNVEV (reference sequence). The ends lost 4 bases at V and 4 bases at J; junction bases unmatched: 9. The CDR3 runs 15 residues. The CDR3 loop reads CASSSTDRAIYGYTF. The CDR3 DNA follows: TGTGCCAGCAGTTCCACCGACAGGGCCATCTATGGCTACACCTTC.

The J gene is TRBJ2-3, the V gene TRBV4-1; no definite D call. Germline assignment: CDR1 MGHRA and CDR2 YSYEKL. V gave up 5 bases and J gave up 2 bases, with 11 bases separating them. The CDR3 loop spans 14 amino acids. In DNA form, the CDR3 reads TGCGCCAGCAGCGAGGCAGCGACCACAGATACGCAGTATTTT. Its protein product is CASSEAATTDTQYF.

The CDR3 coding sequence is TGCGCCAGCAGTCTTTGGCGGGGGAACCAAGAGACCCAGTACTTC. Amino acids: CASSLWRGNQETQYF. The rearrangement links TRBV5-1 to TRBJ2-5, with 7 bases aligning to TRBD2. There are 15 residues in the CDR3. CDR1 is SGHRS, CDR2 YFSETQ, per germline. V dropped 5 bases and J dropped 0; count of bases not matched to a gene: 7. Supplemented by reference TRBV5-1 and TRBJ2-5, the full variable domain reads KAGVTQTPRYLIKTRGQQVTLSCSPISGHRSVSWYQQTPGQGLQFLFEYFSETQRNKGNFPGRFSGRQFSNSRSEMNVSTLELGDSALYLCASSLWRGNQETQYFGPGTRLLVL.

The chain uses TRBV28 and TRBJ1-6; D possibly corresponds to TRBD1 (6 bases). Trimming stripped 5 bases from V and 8 bases from J, with 16 bases between. This CDR3 comprises 15 residues. CDR1 MDHEN and CDR2 SYDVKM come from the germline V gene. CDR3 in DNA: TGTGCCAGCAGTAGGGGCCTTAGGGGGGATTCACCCCTCCACTTT. The encoded protein is CASSRGLRGDSPLHF.

The chain recombines TRBV29-1 with TRBJ1-3; D unclear. The CDR3 spans 13 residues. In germline, CDR1 is SQVTM, CDR2 ANQGSEA. V gave up 5 bases and J gave up 0 bases, with 8 bases separating them. CDR3 region: CSVRGNSGNTIYF. CDR3 DNA sequence: TGCAGCGTTCGGGGAAACTCTGGAAACACCATATATTTT.